This T cell receptor (beta chain) was recovered during a study of blood T cell repertoires in COVID-19 (dated by TCRdb to 2019 to 2021). General notes on the study: The collaborator samples originated in the United States, Italy and Spain and spanned the acute and convalescent phases of COVID-19. Samples were obtained from the ongoing ImmuneRACE study (first 160 participants) and from approximately 1,200 subjects provided by 6 global collaborators. The material from the prospective study consisted of cDNA or gDNA derived from T cells, B-cell-depleted T cells, or PBMCs. Nearly every sample came with metadata listing a de-identified subject ID, COVID-19 status, age in years and sex. The repertoires were released in a freely available public database intended as a resource for research on the immune response to SARS-CoV-2. Where HLA class I and class II types were available, the types were taken from metadata supplied by the sample provider, not from assay-based typing. The dataset comprised deeply sampled blood TCRbeta repertoires from subjects exposed to, actively infected with, or recovered from COVID-19. Overall results and qualifications from the work: The quantity of clinical and demographic metadata differed by source and by participant and was supplied without curation.

TCRbeta CDR3 regions were amplified from genomic DNA by means of the immunoSEQ Assay, a bias-controlled multiplex PCR. The paper's processing steps were these. The number of nucleated cells in each sample was estimated by amplification of reference gene primers within the assay. Sequence reads were collapsed and filtered to measure the absolute abundance of every unique TCRbeta CDR3 rearrangement. For each sample, productive Simpson clonality was calculated as the square root of Simpson's diversity index across productive rearrangements. The immuneACCESS repertoire file appears here via TCRdb, limited to in-frame rearrangements. These files lack a portion of the clones; in checked studies, under half of the deficit traces to unresolved V genes, and the cause of the others is not known. V and J calls and clone size follow that table, whereas D and trimming were derived from the DNA. The sample includes 180,000 or so clones, with 80% to 90% observed a single time. Clones ranked in the top ten supply around 3% of the sample.

Each collaborating institution followed its own protocols to collect whole blood in K2EDTA tubes. Collaborator samples were shipped for TCRbeta analysis as frozen whole blood, isolated PBMCs, or DNA extracted from either sample type. About this clone: The clone's antigen remains unknown. Per-base qualities were not stored, and no clone one base away is much larger.

The CDR3, from cysteine to phenylalanine, totals 14 residues. Here the CDR3 DNA is all that survives: 42 bases in frame from base 1. V lost 6 bases and J lost 5 bases; the stretch between them is 13 bases long. CDR1 and CDR2 are read off the germline V gene as SNHLY and FYNNEI. The source of this sequence is a man aged 60 to 75 with acute or convalescent COVID-19. The V and J genes are TRBV2 and TRBJ1-4; matching of 6 bases hints at TRBD1 as the D gene. Sequencing input: peripheral blood. In nucleotide form, the sequence is TGTGCCAGCAGGGTGGACAGCCGCAATGAAAAACTGTTTTTT. Its coded protein is CASRVDSRNEKLFF. Where the CDR3 stops, the reference TRBV2 and TRBJ1-4 genes take over; the full variable domain is EPEVTQTPSHQVTQMGQEVILRCVPISNHLYFYWYRQILGQKVEFLVSFYNNEISEKSEIFDDQFSVERPDGSNFTLKIRSTKLEDSAMYFCASRVDSRNEKLFFGSGTQLSVL.